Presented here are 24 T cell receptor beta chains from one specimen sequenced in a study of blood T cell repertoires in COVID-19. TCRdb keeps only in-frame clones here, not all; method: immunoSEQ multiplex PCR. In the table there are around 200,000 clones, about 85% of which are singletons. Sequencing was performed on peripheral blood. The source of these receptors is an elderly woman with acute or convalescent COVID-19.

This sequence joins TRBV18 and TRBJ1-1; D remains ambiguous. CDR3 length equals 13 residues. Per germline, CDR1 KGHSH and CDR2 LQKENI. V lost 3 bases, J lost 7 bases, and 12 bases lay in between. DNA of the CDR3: TGTGCCAGCTCACCTTTCGACCGCGGTGAAGCTTTCTTT. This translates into CASSPFDRGEAFF.

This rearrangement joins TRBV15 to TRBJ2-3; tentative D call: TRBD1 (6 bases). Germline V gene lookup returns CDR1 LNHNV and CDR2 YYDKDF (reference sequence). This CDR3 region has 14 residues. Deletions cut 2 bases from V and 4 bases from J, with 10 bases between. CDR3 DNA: TGTGCCACCAGCAGAAGGGGGAGCCCAGATACGCAGTATTTT. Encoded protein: CATSRRGSPDTQYF.

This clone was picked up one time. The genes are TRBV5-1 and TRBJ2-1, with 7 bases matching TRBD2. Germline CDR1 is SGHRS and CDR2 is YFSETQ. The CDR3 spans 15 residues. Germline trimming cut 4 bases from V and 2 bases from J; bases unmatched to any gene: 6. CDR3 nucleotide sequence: TGCGCCAGCAGCGAGGCTAGCGGAACCTACAATGAGCAGTTCTTC. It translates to CASSEASGTYNEQFF.

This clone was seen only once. The CDR3 sequence is CAWTGTSGDTGELFF. CDR3 in DNA: TGTGCCTGGACAGGGACTAGCGGAGATACCGGGGAGCTGTTTTTT. The chain employs TRBV30 and TRBJ2-2; 11 bases line up with TRBD2. From germline, CDR1 is GTSNPN and CDR2 SVGIG (reference sequence). The junction had 6 bases not matched to a gene; V was cut back by 4 bases and J by 5 bases. CDR3 length equals 15 residues.

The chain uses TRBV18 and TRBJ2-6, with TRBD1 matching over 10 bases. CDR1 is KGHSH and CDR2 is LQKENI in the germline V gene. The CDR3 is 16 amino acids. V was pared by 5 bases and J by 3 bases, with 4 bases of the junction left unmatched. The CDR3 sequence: CASSWTGGIGANVLTF. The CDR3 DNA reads TGTGCCAGCTCATGGACAGGGGGAATTGGGGCCAACGTCCTGACTTTC.

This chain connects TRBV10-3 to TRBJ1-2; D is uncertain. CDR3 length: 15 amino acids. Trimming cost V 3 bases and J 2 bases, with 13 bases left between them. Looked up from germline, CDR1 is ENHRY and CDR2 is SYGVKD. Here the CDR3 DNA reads TGTGCCATCAGTGATCCGGCGTGGAGCAACTATGGCTACACCTTC. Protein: CAISDPAWSNYGYTF.

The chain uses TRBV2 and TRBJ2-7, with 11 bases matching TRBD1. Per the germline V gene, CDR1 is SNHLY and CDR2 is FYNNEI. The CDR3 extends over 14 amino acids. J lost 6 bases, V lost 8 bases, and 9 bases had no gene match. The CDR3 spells CASRLGQGGGEQYF. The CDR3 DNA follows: TGTGCCAGCCGGTTGGGACAGGGGGGCGGCGAGCAGTACTTC. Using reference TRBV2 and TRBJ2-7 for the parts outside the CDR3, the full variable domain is EPEVTQTPSHQVTQMGQEVILRCVPISNHLYFYWYRQILGQKVEFLVSFYNNEISEKSEIFDDQFSVERPDGSNFTLKIRSTKLEDSAMYFCASRLGQGGGEQYFGPGTRLTVT.

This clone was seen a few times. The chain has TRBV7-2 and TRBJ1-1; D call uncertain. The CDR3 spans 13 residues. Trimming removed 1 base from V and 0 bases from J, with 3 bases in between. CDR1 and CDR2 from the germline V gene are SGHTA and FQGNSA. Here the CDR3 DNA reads TGTGCCAGCAGCTTAGGTATGAACACTGAAGCTTTCTTT. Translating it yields CASSLGMNTEAFF.

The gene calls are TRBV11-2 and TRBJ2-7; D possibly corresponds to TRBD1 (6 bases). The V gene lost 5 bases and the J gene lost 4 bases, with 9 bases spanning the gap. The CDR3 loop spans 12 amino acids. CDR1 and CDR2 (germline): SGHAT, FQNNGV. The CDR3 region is CASSRQGYEQYF. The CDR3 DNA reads TGTGCCAGCAGCCGCCAGGGGTACGAGCAGTACTTC. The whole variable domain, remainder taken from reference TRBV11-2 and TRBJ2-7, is EAGVAQSPRYKIIEKRQSVAFWCNPISGHATLYWYQQILGQGPKLLIQFQNNGVVDDSQLPKDRFSAERLKGVDSTLKIQPAKLEDSAVYLCASSRQGYEQYFGPGTRLTVT.

Here the CDR3 reads CASSLTSGRITGELFF. CDR3 in DNA: TGTGCCAGCAGCTTAACAAGCGGGAGGATCACCGGGGAGCTGTTTTTT. This chain links TRBV11-2 with TRBJ2-2, with 9 bases matching TRBD2. This CDR3 has 16 amino acids. V gave up 2 bases and J gave up 4 bases; unmatched junction bases: 5. Germline loops: CDR1 SGHAT, CDR2 FQNNGV.

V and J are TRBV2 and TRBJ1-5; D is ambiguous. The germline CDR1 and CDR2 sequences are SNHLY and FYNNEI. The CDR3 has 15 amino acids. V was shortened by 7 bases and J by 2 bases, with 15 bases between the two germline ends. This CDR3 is CASTALGQGNQPQHF. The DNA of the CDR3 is TGTGCCAGCACTGCTTTAGGCCAGGGCAATCAGCCCCAGCATTTT.

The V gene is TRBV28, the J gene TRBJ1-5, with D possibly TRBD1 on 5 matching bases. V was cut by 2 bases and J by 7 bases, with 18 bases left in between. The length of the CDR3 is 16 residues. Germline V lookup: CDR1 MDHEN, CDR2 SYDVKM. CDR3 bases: TGTGCCAGCAGTTTAATCAGAGAGCAGGGCCAGCAGCCCCAGCATTTT. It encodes CASSLIREQGQQPQHF.

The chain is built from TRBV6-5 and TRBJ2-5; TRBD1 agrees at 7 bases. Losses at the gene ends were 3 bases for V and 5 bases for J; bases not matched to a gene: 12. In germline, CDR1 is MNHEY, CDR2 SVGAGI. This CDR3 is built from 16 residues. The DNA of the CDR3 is TGTGCCAGCAGTTATTCCAAACGGACAGGCCGGGAGACCCAGTACTTC. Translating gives CASSYSKRTGRETQYF.

The CDR3 sequence: CASSLDPFRVAFF. CDR3 nucleotides: TGTGCCAGCAGCTTAGATCCTTTCAGGGTTGCTTTCTTT. This chain links TRBV11-3 with TRBJ1-1, with a tentative D call TRBD1 (5 bases). Looked up from germline, CDR1 is SGHNT and CDR2 is YENEEA. The CDR3 extends over 13 amino acids. V lost 0 bases and J 11 bases, leaving 13 bases between the germline ends.

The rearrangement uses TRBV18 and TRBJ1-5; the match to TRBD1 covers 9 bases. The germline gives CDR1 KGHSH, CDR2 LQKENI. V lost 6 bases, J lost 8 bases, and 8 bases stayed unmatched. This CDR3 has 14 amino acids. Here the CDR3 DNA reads TGTGCCAGCTCCCTGGGACAGGGAAGAAAGCCCCAGCATTTT. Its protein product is CASSLGQGRKPQHF.

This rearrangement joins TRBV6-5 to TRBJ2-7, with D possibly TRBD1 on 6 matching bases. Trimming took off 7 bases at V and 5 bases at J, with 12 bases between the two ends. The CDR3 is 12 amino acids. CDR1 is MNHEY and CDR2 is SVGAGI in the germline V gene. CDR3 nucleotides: TGTGCCAGCAAGGGGGACCTACACGAGCAGTACTTC. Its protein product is CASKGDLHEQYF.

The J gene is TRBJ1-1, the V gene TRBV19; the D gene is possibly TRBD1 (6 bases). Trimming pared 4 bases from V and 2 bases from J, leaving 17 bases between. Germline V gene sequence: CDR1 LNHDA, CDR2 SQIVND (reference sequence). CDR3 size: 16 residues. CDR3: CASSTPTFRGNTEAFF. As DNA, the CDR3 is TGTGCCAGTAGTACCCCAACCTTCAGGGGAAACACTGAAGCTTTCTTT. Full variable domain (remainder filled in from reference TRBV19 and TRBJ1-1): DGGITQSPKYLFRKEGQNVTLSCEQNLNHDAMYWYRQDPGQGLRLIYYSQIVNDFQKGDIAEGYSVSREKKESFPLTVTSAQKNPTAFYLCASSTPTFRGNTEAFFGQGTRLTVV.

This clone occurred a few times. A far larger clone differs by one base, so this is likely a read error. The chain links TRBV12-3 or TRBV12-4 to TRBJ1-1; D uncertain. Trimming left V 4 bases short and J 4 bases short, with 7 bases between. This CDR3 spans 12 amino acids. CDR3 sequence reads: CASSYAGTEAFF. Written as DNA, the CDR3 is TGTGCCAGCAGTTACGCAGGCACTGAAGCTTTCTTT.

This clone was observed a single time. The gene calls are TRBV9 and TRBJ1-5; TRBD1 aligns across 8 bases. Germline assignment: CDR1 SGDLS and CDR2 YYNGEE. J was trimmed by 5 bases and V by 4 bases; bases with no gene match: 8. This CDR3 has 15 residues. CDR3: CASSFGQGGDQPQHF. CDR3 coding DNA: TGTGCCAGCAGCTTTGGACAGGGTGGGGATCAGCCCCAGCATTTT.

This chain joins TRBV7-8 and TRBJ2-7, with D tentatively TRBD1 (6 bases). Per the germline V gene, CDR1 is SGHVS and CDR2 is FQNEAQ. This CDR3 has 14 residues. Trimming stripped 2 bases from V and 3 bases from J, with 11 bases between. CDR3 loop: CASSLSAGDYEQYF. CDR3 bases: TGTGCCAGCAGCTTATCTGCAGGGGACTACGAGCAGTACTTC.

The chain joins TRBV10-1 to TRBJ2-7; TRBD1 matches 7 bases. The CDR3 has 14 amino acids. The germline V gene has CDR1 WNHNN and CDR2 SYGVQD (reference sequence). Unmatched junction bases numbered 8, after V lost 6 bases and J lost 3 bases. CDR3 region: CASRKTGKGYEQYF. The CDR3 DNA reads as TGCGCCAGCAGAAAGACAGGGAAGGGCTACGAGCAGTACTTC.

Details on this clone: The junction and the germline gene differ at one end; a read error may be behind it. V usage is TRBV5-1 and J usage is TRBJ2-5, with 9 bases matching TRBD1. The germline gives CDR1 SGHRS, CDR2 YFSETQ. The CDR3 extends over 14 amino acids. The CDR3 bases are TGCGCCAGCAGCTCGCGGACAGGGGAAGAGATCCAGTACTTC. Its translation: CASSSRTGEEIQYF.

CDR3 DNA: TGTGCCAGCAGCTTAGCCGGACTAGCGGAAGAGACCCAGTACTTC. Protein sequence: CASSLAGLAEETQYF. This rearrangement joins TRBV7-9 to TRBJ2-5; 10 nucleotides align to TRBD2. Trimming cost V 0 bases and J 3 bases; bases outside gene matches: 1. Germline V lookup: CDR1 SEHNR, CDR2 FQNEAQ (reference sequence). This CDR3 region has 15 residues.

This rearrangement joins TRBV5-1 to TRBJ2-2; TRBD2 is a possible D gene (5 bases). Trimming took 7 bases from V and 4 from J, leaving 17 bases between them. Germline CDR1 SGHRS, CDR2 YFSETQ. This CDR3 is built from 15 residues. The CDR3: CASRRGPVSTGELFF. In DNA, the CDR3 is TGCGCCAGCCGACGCGGGCCAGTGAGCACCGGGGAGCTGTTTTTT. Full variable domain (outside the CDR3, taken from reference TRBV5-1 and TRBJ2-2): KAGVTQTPRYLIKTRGQQVTLSCSPISGHRSVSWYQQTPGQGLQFLFEYFSETQRNKGNFPGRFSGRQFSNSRSEMNVSTLELGDSALYLCASRRGPVSTGELFFGEGSRLTVL.